This TCR beta chain appears in the sequencing data of a study of cytomegalovirus exposure and HLA in healthy donors. Overall study results and limits: Cytomegalovirus-associated TCR beta chains were listed, numbering more than 150. The authors later found HLA-associated TCR beta chains more clonally expanded than equally common others. Confirmation was obtained in vitro that a few CMV-associated chains are specific for CMV antigens. V- and J-gene trimming in TCR beta was tied to a missense DCLRE1C variant by an analysis performed later.

It was with 60 Vbeta and 13 Jbeta primers that the PCR ran. The repertoire was sequenced with immunoSEQ multiplex PCR; TCRdb's copy has only in-frame clones and lacks some. The sample yields about 140,000 clones, roughly 77% seen once. Comment on this clone: What it binds is unknown.

The germline V and J ends were trimmed by 0 bases and 1 base, with 13 bases remaining between them. Germline CDR1 is LNHNV and CDR2 is YYDKDF (reference sequence). The CDR3 consists of 17 residues. The chain is built from TRBV15 and TRBJ2-4, with D possibly being TRBD2 (7 bases). The sample was PBMCs. The origin of this receptor is a female donor in good health and CMV-seronegative. The chain's CDR3 is CATSRDQGGGAKNIQYF. CDR3 DNA: TGTGCCACCAGCAGAGATCAGGGCGGGGGCGCCAAAAACATTCAGTACTTC. Using reference TRBV15 and TRBJ2-4 for the parts outside the CDR3, the full variable domain is DAMVIQNPRYQVTQFGKPVTLSCSQTLNHNVMYWYQQKSSQAPKLLFHYYDKDFNNEADTPDNFQSRRPNTSFCFLDIRSPGLGDTAMYLCATSRDQGGGAKNIQYFGAGTRLSVL.